The sample holds one count of the clone carrying this T cell receptor beta chain. Clones were read by immunoSEQ multiplex PCR, and TCRdb kept only the in-frame ones, dropping some. Found here are a few hundred thousand clones, about 90% of them singletons; the top ten hold around 2.8%. The CDR3 spans 15 residues. Germline V lookup: CDR1 GTSNPN, CDR2 SVGIG (reference sequence). Trimming removed 1 base from V and 7 bases from J; junction bases left unmatched: 10. The entry originates in a study of blood T cell repertoires in COVID-19. Seattle patients were enrolled during active infection and followed longitudinally.

The clonotype was recovered from a woman aged 25-40 years with COVID-19, enrolled during active disease. Sequencing was done on a sample of peripheral blood. The genes are TRBV30 and TRBJ2-1, with TRBD2 identical over 7 bases. The CDR3 sequence: CAWSGFWLAENEQFF. The CDR3 DNA reads TGTGCCTGGAGTGGTTTCTGGCTAGCGGAGAATGAGCAGTTCTTC.